This T cell receptor (beta chain) was profiled in a study of CD8+ T cells in alopecia areata. Study information: Each day, treated patients took oral tofacitinib twice, at 5 to 10 mg per dose. Notes on the study in general: Having just one nonresponder leaves the connection between baseline CD8+ expansion and response unresolved. While patients received tofacitinib, many expanded lesional clones remained present in scalp and blood.

The germline V gene encodes CDR1 SGHTA and CDR2 FQGNSA. V gave up 2 bases and J gave up 4 bases, with 8 bases separating them. There are 13 residues in the CDR3. With respect to this clone: The antigen remains undetermined.

Indicated treatment: oral pan-JAK inhibitor, 5-10 mg twice daily. Individuals with alopecia areata gave both lesional scalp punch biopsies and peripheral blood for collection. Sequencing templates came from extracted RNA that was reverse transcribed into cDNA. Sequencing was performed with immunoSEQ multiplex PCR; in TCRdb, only in-frame clones are kept and a portion is missing. The sample has 200,000 or so clones, 40% to 55% seen once. The V gene is TRBV7-2, the J gene TRBJ2-5, with D uncertain. The input for sequencing was CD4+ T cells sorted from blood, taken around week 36, from a patient treated with tofacitinib. This receptor was taken from a human donor with alopecia areata. The CDR3 sequence: CASSLIRTETQYF. CDR3 in DNA: TGTGCCAGCAGCTTAATTAGGACAGAGACCCAGTACTTC.